The entry that follows covers one TCR beta chain sequence. Its target is unknown. This sample was included in a study of a mutant IDH1 vaccine in newly diagnosed glioma. Profiled with immunoSEQ multiplex PCR; TCRdb holds only in-frame clones, not every one. The sample includes some 42,000 clones, around 82% of them seen just once. The CDR3 has 15 amino acids. After removal of 5 bases from V and 3 bases from J, the junction contained 6 bases not matched to a gene. Per the germline V gene, CDR1 is SGHAT and CDR2 is FQNNGV. Stated time point: week 47, end of study. The investigators gave 300 ug of mutant IDH1 20-mer peptide in each vaccine dose, together with topical imiquimod.

Specimen: PBMCs, collected from a glioma patient whose treatment included an IDH1 peptide vaccine. The source is a man aged 18 to 30 with glioma. Some clones in this sample may be carry-over from other donors' samples. The V call is TRBV11-2, the J call TRBJ2-7; 11 bases line up with TRBD2. The CDR3 protein is CASSQGTSGYYEQYF. CDR3 nucleotides: TGTGCCAGCAGCCAAGGGACTAGCGGTTACTACGAGCAGTACTTC.